This TCR beta chain was found in a study of beta chain features in type 1 diabetes. Whole-study results and caveats: For type 1 diabetes patients, VDJ junctions showed fewer insertions and more deletions.

All of the isolated RNA was reverse transcribed, so expressed TCRB transcripts were sequenced. Some clones are missing from TCRdb's copy, which holds only in-frame ones; the method was immunoSEQ multiplex PCR. The sample yields about 240,000 clones, 27% seen once. Details on this clone: Its antigen is as yet unknown.

The germline V gene has CDR1 ENHRY and CDR2 SYGVKD. Deletions cut 10 bases from V and 2 bases from J, with 12 bases between. The CDR3 is 14 residues long. Sequencing was done on a sample of central memory CD4+ T cells from blood. The TCR was taken from a man aged 25-45 years in good health. The chain combines TRBV10-3 with TRBJ2-6; D is uncertain. The CDR3 DNA is TGTGCCACCCTTCGTGCGGCTGGGGCCAACGTCCTGACTTTC. It is translated as CATLRAAGANVLTF.